The rows below give T cell receptor beta chains drawn from one sample of a study of cytomegalovirus exposure and HLA in healthy donors. Sequencing was performed with immunoSEQ multiplex PCR; in TCRdb, only in-frame clones are kept and a portion is missing. Among approximately 150,000 clones listed, under 85% were seen once. The material sequenced was PBMCs. The origin of the receptors is a man aged 18 to 35 in good health and CMV-seronegative. The CDR3 runs from the conserved cysteine through the conserved F or W. A D gene is named only where the DNA matches it firmly. A clone size is listed for some rows: how often the clone was seen (once, few, many), or a class if it is expanded.

j_call,d_call,clone_size,v_call,cdr3_nt,cdr3_aa
TRBJ2-5,.,.,TRBV29-1,TGCAGCGTTGAAGATTGGGCCCAAGAGACCCAGTACTTC,CSVEDWAQETQYF
TRBJ2-7,.,.,TRBV19,TGTGCCAGTAGTCCCGGGACATTAGGCTACGAGCAGTACTTC,CASSPGTLGYEQYF
TRBJ1-1,.,.,TRBV28,TGTGCCAGCACCATGGGAGGTCCGGGAAGATACACTGAAGCTTTCTTT,CASTMGGPGRYTEAFF
TRBJ2-7,.,few,TRBV28,TGTGCCAGCAGTTTAGACACCCCCTACGAGCAGTACTTC,CASSLDTPYEQYF
TRBJ2-1,TRBD2,.,TRBV6-5,TGTGCCAGCAGCCTTAGCGGGAGCGTCAATGAGCAGTTCTTC,CASSLSGSVNEQFF
TRBJ2-1,.,.,TRBV27,TGTGCCAGCAGTCCTATGGCAACAGGGTATGAGCAGTTCTTC,CASSPMATGYEQFF
TRBJ1-2,TRBD1,.,TRBV28,TGTGCCAGCTCAGGACAGGGGGCGCTAGACCTACTTGGCTACACCTTC,CASSGQGALDLLGYTF
TRBJ2-1,TRBD2,.,TRBV6-5,TGTGCCAGCAGCAGGGACTACACTCACAATGAGCAGTTCTTC,CASSRDYTHNEQFF
TRBJ1-1,.,few,TRBV7-8,TGTGCCGCGACGGCGTGGGAGGAAAACATGAACACTGAAGCTTTCTTT,CAATAWEENMNTEAFF
TRBJ1-2,TRBD1,.,TRBV29-1,TGCAGCGCCAGACGACGACAGGGCGGCTACACCTTC,CSARRRQGGYTF
TRBJ2-5,TRBD2,.,TRBV7-9,TGTGCCAGCGGAACACTAGCGGGGGAAGAGACCCAGTACTTC,CASGTLAGEETQYF
TRBJ2-2,.,.,TRBV6-5,TGTGCCAGCAGCCTCGGGACTGTGAACACCGGGGAGCTGTTTTTT,CASSLGTVNTGELFF
TRBJ1-3,TRBD1,.,TRBV6-1,TGTGCCAGCAGGAGACAGGGGTCTGGAAACACCATATATTTT,CASRRQGSGNTIYF
TRBJ2-3,.,.,TRBV5-1,TGCGCCAGCAGCTTACTACAGGGACCCACAGATACGCAGTATTTT,CASSLLQGPTDTQYF
TRBJ2-7,TRBD1,.,TRBV5-4,TGTGCCAGCAGCTACGGACAGGGGCAGACCTACGAGCAGTACTTC,CASSYGQGQTYEQYF
TRBJ1-2,.,once,TRBV4-1,TGCGCCAGCAGCCAAGATGCTAGCCCCAGTAACGGCTACACCTTC,CASSQDASPSNGYTF
TRBJ2-7,.,.,TRBV5-1,TGCGCCAGCAGCTTCCTCGACAGCAGTAACTACGAGCAGTACTTC,CASSFLDSSNYEQYF
TRBJ2-5,TRBD2,.,TRBV19,TGTGCCAGTAAAAAGACTAGCGGGAGGCCCCAAGAGACCCAGTACTTC,CASKKTSGRPQETQYF
TRBJ1-6,TRBD1,.,TRBV19,TGTGCCAGTAGTAACAGGGGGCAACAATCACCCCTCCACTTT,CASSNRGQQSPLHF
TRBJ1-5,.,.,TRBV28,TGTGCCAGCAGTTTTCTATCCACAGCCGCCAGCAATCAGCCCCAGCATTTT,CASSFLSTAASNQPQHF
TRBJ1-3,.,few,TRBV2,TGTGCCAGCAGTCAGGATTCCTCTGGAAACACCATATATTTT,CASSQDSSGNTIYF
TRBJ2-3,.,.,TRBV30,TGTGCCTGGAGTGTACGGCGGAGTAGCGATACGCAGTATTTT,CAWSVRRSSDTQYF
TRBJ2-2,.,.,TRBV5-4,TGTGCCAGCACCATGAACACCGGGGAGCTGTTTTTT,CASTMNTGELFF
TRBJ1-1,.,.,TRBV19,TGTGCCAGTGATCAGGGGATGGTGAACACTGAAGCTTTCTTT,CASDQGMVNTEAFF
TRBJ1-1,.,.,TRBV7-9,TGTGCCAGCAGCTTAACGACACGGGGGGATACTGAAGCTTTCTTT,CASSLTTRGDTEAFF
TRBJ2-7,.,.,TRBV19,TGTGCCAGTAGCAACCGACAGGATCGCGAGCAGTACTTC,CASSNRQDREQYF
TRBJ2-7,TRBD1,once,TRBV6-1,TGTGCCAGCAGTTTGCAGGGGGTCTCCTACGAGCAGTACTTC,CASSLQGVSYEQYF
TRBJ2-1,TRBD1,.,TRBV7-3,TGTGCCAGCACACCAGGGGGCCCTTACAATGAGCAGTTCTTC,CASTPGGPYNEQFF
TRBJ2-6,TRBD1,.,TRBV27,TGTGCCAGCAGCAAGCACAGGACAGGGGCCAAAACTGGGGCCAACGTCCTGACTTTC,CASSKHRTGAKTGANVLTF
TRBJ1-6,TRBD1,.,TRBV7-2,TGTGCCAGCAGCTCCGGACCGGGACAGGGTGGTTCACCCCTCCACTTT,CASSSGPGQGGSPLHF
TRBJ2-2,.,.,TRBV19,TGTGCCAGTAGTCGCGTCGATCTGGACTTCACCGGGGAGCTGTTTTTT,CASSRVDLDFTGELFF
TRBJ2-1,.,.,TRBV29-1,TGCAGCGTTGGTTTCGGGACTCCCGGATCATTCTACAATGAGCAGTTCTTC,CSVGFGTPGSFYNEQFF
TRBJ2-5,.,.,TRBV10-3,TGTGCCATCAGGGGCGGGACCCTAAAGGGGCAAGAGACCCAGTACTTC,CAIRGGTLKGQETQYF
TRBJ2-7,TRBD2,.,TRBV27,TGTGCCAGCACCGGTAGGGGGCAACTAGCGGGAGGGTACGAGCAGCACTTC,CASTGRGQLAGGYEQHF
TRBJ1-1,TRBD1,.,TRBV27,TGTGCCAGCAGTTGGACAGGGAGCACTGAAGCTTTCTTT,CASSWTGSTEAFF
TRBJ1-3,.,.,TRBV14,TGTGCCAGCAGCCAAGCAGGAAACACCATATATTTT,CASSQAGNTIYF
TRBJ2-7,.,.,TRBV5-1,TGCGCCAGCAGCCTGCTGACAGGAGCCTCCTACGAGCAGTACTTC,CASSLLTGASYEQYF
TRBJ2-7,.,.,TRBV2,TGTGCCAGCAGTGAAGCCCGGTTATCAGGCTCCTACGAGCAGTACTTC,CASSEARLSGSYEQYF
TRBJ2-2,.,few,TRBV4-1,TGCGCCAGCAGCTCGCCGCGTTGGGGGCGAAACACCGGGGAGCTGTTTTTT,CASSSPRWGRNTGELFF
TRBJ1-3,.,.,TRBV18,TGTGCCAGCTCACCAATTTCGACAGCCAGAATCTCTGGAAACACCATATATTTT,CASSPISTARISGNTIYF
TRBJ2-7,.,few,TRBV13,TGTGCCAGCAGCTTTCAGGGGAGCGAGCAGTACTTC,CASSFQGSEQYF
TRBJ1-1,.,.,TRBV6-6,TGTGCCAGCAGTGACTTTGGGGCTGGCACTGAAGCTTTCTTT,CASSDFGAGTEAFF